The 30 T cell receptor beta chains given below trace back to one sample, sequenced in a study of early T cells in non-severe SARS-CoV-2 infection. In TCRdb, the 5' RACE reads were re-called with MiXCR into one record per CDR3 protein. The data contain approximately 56,000 distinct CDR3 sequences, approximately 11% of them singletons. The sequencing input was whole blood. The receptors were gathered from an adult who was a healthcare worker with PCR-confirmed SARS-CoV-2 infection or an uninfected control (not recorded which).

A remark on this clonotype: Just one base apart from a much larger clone, this may be a read error. The chain links TRBV19 to TRBJ2-1, with 7 bases fitting TRBD2. This CDR3 comprises 16 residues. CDR1 LNHDA and CDR2 SQIVND come from the germline V gene (reference sequence). CDR3 region: CASSSVAGDLYNEQSF. In nucleotides, the CDR3 is TGTGCCAGTAGCTCCGTGGCGGGGGACCTATACAATGAGCAGTCCTTC.

The chain is built from TRBV19 and TRBJ1-6; D is perhaps TRBD1 (6 bases). The ends were cut back, 3 bases at V and 0 bases at J, with 18 bases in the middle. Germline V gene sequence: CDR1 LNHDA, CDR2 SQIVND (reference sequence). The CDR3 extends over 19 amino acids. In DNA form, the CDR3 reads TGTGCCAGTAGTATCCAGGGGCTTGCCGCTAGCTCCTATAATTCACCCCTCCACTTT. Translation gives CASSIQGLAASSYNSPLHF.

This clonotype was seen at least ten times. The chain is built from TRBV19 and TRBJ2-2; D remains ambiguous. V gave up 4 bases and J gave up 5 bases, with 5 bases separating them. This CDR3 has 12 amino acids. Per germline, CDR1 LNHDA and CDR2 SQIVND (reference sequence). This chain's CDR3 is CASSRRTGELFF. The CDR3 nucleotides are TGTGCCAGTAGTAGGCGGACCGGGGAGCTGTTTTTT.

This clonotype has just a few counts. The chain recombines TRBV7-8 with TRBJ2-5; 8 nucleotides line up with TRBD1. The CDR3 spans 15 residues. V was clipped by 5 bases and J by 8 bases; unmatched bases: 13. Germline V gives CDR1 SGHVS, CDR2 FQNEAQ. The CDR3 DNA reads as TGTGCCAGCAGCCCCGCCCCAGAGGACAGGGTAACCCAGTACTTC. It translates to CASSPAPEDRVTQYF.

This clonotype has more than one count but fewer than ten. The genes are TRBV19 and TRBJ2-2, with unresolved D. With 7 bases removed from V and 3 bases from J, the gap between germline ends came to 12 bases. Germline values: CDR1 LNHDA, CDR2 SQIVND (reference sequence). The CDR3 loop spans 14 amino acids. As DNA, the CDR3 is TGTGCCAGTACCCGCGGAATGTACACCGGGGAGCTGTTTTTT. Encoded protein: CASTRGMYTGELFF.

About this clonotype itself: This may arise from a read error, as a much more abundant clone is one base away. The chain joins TRBV18 to TRBJ2-2, with a weak D call TRBD1 (6 bases). From germline, CDR1 is KGHSH and CDR2 LQKENI. The CDR3 totals 15 residues. This CDR3 reads CASSPPSWDTWELFF. DNA for the CDR3: TGTGCCAGCTCACCACCTAGCTGGGACACCTGGGAGCTGTTTTTT.

The chain uses TRBV2 and TRBJ2-3; D is possibly TRBD2 (6 bases). The V gene lost 6 bases and the J gene lost 6 bases, with 16 bases spanning the gap. The germline gives CDR1 SNHLY, CDR2 FYNNEI. This CDR3 region has 14 residues. Written as DNA, the CDR3 is TGTGCCAGCAGGGGGGACTCCCCGGCGGATACGCAGTATTTT. Translation gives CASRGDSPADTQYF. Full variable domain (rest looked up from reference TRBV2 and TRBJ2-3): EPEVTQTPSHQVTQMGQEVILRCVPISNHLYFYWYRQILGQKVEFLVSFYNNEISEKSEIFDDQFSVERPDGSNFTLKIRSTKLEDSAMYFCASRGDSPADTQYFGPGTRLTVL.

Many counts were recorded for this clonotype. The V and J genes are TRBV7-3 and TRBJ2-2; no definite D call. V lost 4 bases, J lost 6 bases, and 12 bases lay in between. The CDR3 length is 14 residues. The germline gives CDR1 SGHTA, CDR2 FQGTGA. The CDR3 is CASSSLVSAGELFF. The DNA for the CDR3 is TGTGCCAGCAGCTCCCTAGTCTCCGCCGGGGAGCTGTTTTTT.

This clonotype was observed at least ten times. This sequence joins TRBV24-1 and TRBJ2-1, with a weak D call TRBD2 (6 bases). Germline V lookup: CDR1 KGHDR, CDR2 SFDVKD. The CDR3 extends over 14 amino acids. V lost 2 bases and J 8 bases, leaving 12 bases between the germline ends. The CDR3 loop is CATSDSTSLHEQFF. CDR3 DNA sequence: TGTGCCACCAGTGATTCGACTAGTTTGCATGAGCAGTTCTTC.

At least ten counts were recorded for this clonotype. The chain carries TRBV20-1 and TRBJ2-7; 14 nucleotides agree with TRBD2. CDR1 is DFQATT and CDR2 is SNEGSKA in the germline V gene (reference sequence). CDR3 length: 16 residues. J gave up 2 bases and V 3 bases, and 6 bases lay outside the gene matches. The CDR3, as DNA: TGCAGTGCTAGCCGTGTGACTAGCGGGAGGGCCTACGAGCAGTACTTC. Translating it yields CSASRVTSGRAYEQYF.

The sample holds a few counts of this clonotype. The V gene is TRBV6-2 or TRBV6-3, the J gene TRBJ2-7; D is undetermined. Germline V CDR1 and CDR2: MNHEY, SVGEGT. V was trimmed by 8 bases and J by 7 bases, leaving 12 bases between them. The CDR3 sequence is 11 residues long. The CDR3 spells CASSSPGEQYF. The CDR3 DNA follows: TGTGCCAGCTCGAGCCCCGGGGAGCAGTACTTC.

Only a few counts were recorded for this clonotype. The chain carries TRBV7-8 and TRBJ2-1; 7 nucleotides agree with TRBD2. V gave up 3 bases and J gave up 3 bases; unmatched junction bases: 5. Germline CDR1 is SGHVS and CDR2 is FQNEAQ. This CDR3 contains 15 residues. CDR3 residues: CASSFRRGNYNEQFF. The CDR3 bases are TGTGCCAGCAGCTTTAGGCGGGGGAACTACAATGAGCAGTTCTTC. The whole variable domain, filled in from reference TRBV7-8 and TRBJ2-1, reads GAGVSQSPRYKVAKRGQDVALRCDPISGHVSLFWYQQALGQGPEFLTYFQNEAQLDKSGLPSDRFFAERPEGSVSTLKIQRTQQEDSAVYLCASSFRRGNYNEQFFGPGTRLTVL.

This clonotype was seen repeatedly, ten times or more. The rearrangement uses TRBV4-2 and TRBJ1-3, with D hard to call. CDR3 size: 15 residues. Germline V gene sequence: CDR1 LGHNA, CDR2 YNFKEQ. V lost 0 bases, J lost 2 bases, and 8 bases lay in between. CDR3 in DNA: TGTGCCAGCAGCCAAGAATCGAGGGCTGGAAACACCATATATTTT. Translated: CASSQESRAGNTIYF.

This clonotype came up a few times. This sequence joins TRBV7-2 and TRBJ2-7; 11 positions agree with TRBD2. J was trimmed by 0 bases and V by 4 bases; bases with no gene match: 8. CDR3 length: 17 amino acids. Germline CDR1 reads SGHTA; CDR2 reads FQGNSA. The DNA for the CDR3 is TGTGCCAGCAGCTACCCGGGACTAGCGGATTCCTCCTACGAGCAGTACTTC. This translates into CASSYPGLADSSYEQYF.

In its sample, this clonotype was seen a few times. J is TRBJ2-3 and V is TRBV3-1, with TRBD2 matching over 9 bases. J was trimmed by 2 bases and V by 7 bases; bases with no gene match: 7. Germline V gene lookup returns CDR1 LGHDT and CDR2 YNNKEL (reference sequence). The CDR3 totals 15 residues. The CDR3 reads CASTNSGGVTDTQYF. The CDR3, as DNA: TGTGCCAGCACGAATAGCGGGGGAGTCACAGATACGCAGTATTTT.

Ten or more counts support this clonotype. The chain uses TRBV29-1 and TRBJ2-1, with D uncertain. Germline loops: CDR1 SQVTM, CDR2 ANQGSEA. V lost 4 bases, J lost 4 bases, and 8 bases lay in between. The length of the CDR3 is 12 residues. CDR3 protein: CSVVDQYNEQFF. The CDR3 DNA follows: TGCAGCGTTGTTGACCAGTACAATGAGCAGTTCTTC.

In this sample, this clonotype turned up many times. The J gene is TRBJ1-1, the V gene TRBV28; D is uncertain. Germline CDR1 MDHEN, CDR2 SYDVKM. Trimming removed 4 bases at V and 3 bases at J, with 6 bases between. The CDR3 contains 12 residues. CDR3 DNA: TGTGCCAGCAGTTGGATTGACACTGAAGCTTTCTTT. This codes for CASSWIDTEAFF. Looking up the rest from reference TRBV28 and TRBJ1-1 gives the full variable domain: DVKVTQSSRYLVKRTGEKVFLECVQDMDHENMFWYRQDPGLGLRLIYFSYDVKMKEKGDIPEGYSVSREKKERFSLILESASTNQTSMYLCASSWIDTEAFFGQGTRLTVV.

In this sample, this clonotype turned up once. The genes are TRBV6-5 and TRBJ2-2; D might be TRBD1 or TRBD2, each matching 5 bases. From germline, CDR1 is MNHEY and CDR2 SVGAGI. This CDR3 is 15 amino acids long. Between the trimmed V and J ends, which lost 0 bases and 8 bases, there was a span of 13 bases. CDR3 DNA sequence: TGTGCCAGCAGTTACTCGAACAGGAGGATAGGGGAGCTGTTTTTT. Protein: CASSYSNRRIGELFF.

This clonotype showed up just once. J is TRBJ2-3 and V is TRBV4-3; D remains unclear. CDR3 length: 15 amino acids. Germline CDR1 reads LGHNA; CDR2 reads YSLEER. V lost 1 base and J 8 bases, leaving 16 bases between the germline ends. The CDR3 loop is CASSQVSSGSATQYF. DNA of the CDR3: TGCGCCAGCAGCCAAGTGTCTAGTGGGTCCGCTACGCAGTATTTT.

The table lists this clonotype with many counts. The rearrangement links TRBV6-6 to TRBJ2-2; 9 bases map to TRBD2. Per the germline V gene, CDR1 is MNHNY and CDR2 is SVGAGI (reference sequence). V was clipped by 5 bases and J by 0 bases; unmatched bases: 13. The CDR3 is 19 amino acids. The CDR3 spells CASSRSSGGTQSNTGELFF. The CDR3 coding sequence is TGTGCCAGCAGTCGAAGTAGCGGGGGAACCCAATCGAACACCGGGGAGCTGTTTTTT.

This clonotype was observed a single time. The chain is built from TRBV28 and TRBJ1-2, with D perhaps matching TRBD1 (6 bases). Germline values: CDR1 MDHEN, CDR2 SYDVKM. The CDR3 has 13 residues. V was pared by 3 bases and J by 6 bases, with 11 bases between. The CDR3 nucleotides are TGTGCCAGCAGTTTCCTGGGGGCGGATGGCTACACCTTC. This encodes CASSFLGADGYTF.

The gene calls are TRBV7-8 and TRBJ2-2; 7 bases fit TRBD2. CDR1 SGHVS and CDR2 FQNEAQ come from the germline V gene. Germline trimming cut 8 bases from V and 3 bases from J; bases unmatched to any gene: 3. This CDR3 comprises 13 residues. CDR3 loop: CASERGYTGELFF. CDR3 in DNA: TGTGCCAGCGAGCGGGGTTACACCGGGGAGCTGTTTTTT.

The sample holds many counts of this clonotype. V is TRBV5-8 and J is TRBJ1-5; D unresolved. The V end was cut by 2 bases, the J end by 6 bases, with 15 bases between. The length of the CDR3 is 15 residues. Germline CDR1 SGHTS, CDR2 YDEGEE. CDR3 sequence (DNA): TGTGCCAGCAGCTTAGGCGGCGGGAGGGCTCAGCCCCAGCATTTT. Encoded protein: CASSLGGGRAQPQHF.

This rearrangement joins TRBV20-1 to TRBJ2-3, with D perhaps TRBD1 or TRBD2 (6 bases each). The germline V gene encodes CDR1 DFQATT and CDR2 SNEGSKA (reference sequence). The CDR3 contains 14 residues. CDR3 coding DNA: TGCACCCCGAGCGGAGGGGGTAGCACAGATACGCAGTATTTT. Translated, it gives CTPSGGGSTDTQYF.

This clonotype has just a few counts. The CDR3 coding sequence is TGTGCCAGCTCACCAACAACCCGCGGGGGAGAGACCCAGTACTTC. This gives the protein CASSPTTRGGETQYF. The chain is built from TRBV18 and TRBJ2-5, with 7 nucleotides matching TRBD2. Germline assignment: CDR1 KGHSH and CDR2 LQKENI. The V and J ends lost 2 bases and 4 bases, in that order; junction bases with no gene match: 7. This CDR3 has 15 residues.

This clonotype was picked up a small number of times. V and J are TRBV29-1 and TRBJ2-1; 7 bases map to TRBD1. The germline gives CDR1 SQVTM, CDR2 ANQGSEA. V dropped 0 bases and J dropped 4; count of bases not matched to a gene: 9. The CDR3 length is 16 residues. The CDR3 DNA sequence: TGCAGCGTTGAAGACCCGAGACAGGGATTGTACAATGAGCAGTTCTTC. As protein: CSVEDPRQGLYNEQFF.

For the CDR3, the DNA is TGTGCCAGCAGCTTAGGAGGGGGAGTGAGTTTCTTT. Its protein is CASSLGGGVSFF. The chain uses TRBV7-3 and TRBJ1-1, with D possibly TRBD1 on 6 matching bases. The CDR3 contains 12 residues. The germline V and J ends were trimmed by 2 bases and 13 bases, with 14 bases remaining between them. Germline lookup yields CDR1 SGHTA and CDR2 FQGTGA.

Details on this clonotype: A much more abundant neighbour one base away suggests this may be a read error. The V and J genes are TRBV6-5 and TRBJ1-1; D is ambiguous. Germline-derived CDR1 and CDR2 are MNHEY and SVGAGI. The CDR3 contains 14 residues. CDR3 amino acids: CASRPGILNNEAFF. The CDR3 region has the DNA TGTGCCAGCAGACCGGGGATACTGAACAATGAAGCTTTCTTT.

Ten or more counts support this clonotype. This chain connects TRBV6-2 or TRBV6-3 to TRBJ1-1, with TRBD1 matching 8 bases. The CDR3 runs to 16 residues. Germline CDR1 is MNHEY and CDR2 is SVGEGT. The junction had 11 bases not matched to a gene; V was cut back by 4 bases and J by 4 bases. This CDR3 reads CASSLWGRGLGTEAFF. The DNA of the CDR3 is TGTGCCAGCAGTTTATGGGGCAGGGGGCTAGGCACTGAAGCTTTCTTT.

This clonotype was detected a few times. The gene calls are TRBV2 and TRBJ2-7, with 7 bases aligning to TRBD1. Trimming removed 6 bases from V and 0 bases from J; junction bases left unmatched: 2. CDR1 and CDR2 (germline): SNHLY, FYNNEI. The CDR3 is 13 amino acids. Here the CDR3 reads CASRRDSSYEQYF. The DNA for the CDR3 is TGTGCCAGCAGAAGGGACAGCTCCTACGAGCAGTACTTC.